This TCR beta chain was found in a study of memory CD8 T cells in hepatitis C reinfection. Looking at the study overall: A couple of donors cleared primary HCV but became chronic after reinfection. Peak reinfection sampling occurred 3 to 8 weeks after detected reinfection. General observations from the study: Conclusions on public clonotypes and secondary clearance were not definitive with five or six donors.

Comments on this clone: Its antigen remains unknown.

Only in-frame clones appear in the TCRdb table, and some are missing; sequencing was by immunoSEQ multiplex PCR. The table lists 40,000 to 45,000 clones, approximately 87% of them singletons. The CDR3 consists of 14 residues. V was shortened by 6 bases and J by 2 bases, with 11 bases between the two germline ends. Germline V gene data show CDR1 as SEHNR and CDR2 as FQNEAQ (reference sequence). As to time point: peak reinfection, 3 to 8 weeks after reinfection detection. Sorted cells were sequenced directly ex vivo without any in vitro expansion. A couple of donors provided sorted CD3+ CD8+ CD45RO- naive CD8 T cells at all three reinfection time points.

The chain couples TRBV7-9 to TRBJ2-1; maybe TRBD2 (6 bases). The clonotype comes from a man younger than 30 with hepatitis C virus infection. Sequencing used naive CD8+ T cells sorted from blood. In DNA, the CDR3 is TGTGCCAGCAGTACATCGGGGGCCTACAATGAGCAGTTCTTC. Amino acids: CASSTSGAYNEQFF. Supplemented by reference TRBV7-9 and TRBJ2-1, the full variable domain reads DTGVSQNPRHKITKRGQNVTFRCDPISEHNRLYWYRQTLGQGPEFLTYFQNEAQLEKSRLLSDRFSAERPKGSFSTLEIQRTEQGDSAMYLCASSTSGAYNEQFFGPGTRLTVL.